The next 4 T cell receptor beta chains were all read from a single sample in a study of CD4+ T cells in melanoma. Measured with immunoSEQ multiplex PCR; TCRdb has only the in-frame clones, and not every one. The table lists about 11,000 clones, over 60% of them singletons. Material: cells from a culture (not recorded whether cultured in vitro). The receptors come from a human donor with melanoma.

The table lists this clone with a few counts. The V and J genes are TRBV7-9 and TRBJ1-1, with D perhaps matching TRBD1 (5 bases). From germline, CDR1 is SEHNR and CDR2 FQNEAQ (reference sequence). V was clipped by 2 bases and J by 1 base, with 11 bases between them. The CDR3 runs 15 residues. CDR3 in amino acids: CASSLSGLRNTEAFF. The CDR3 DNA reads TGTGCCAGCAGCTTATCAGGGCTAAGGAACACTGAAGCTTTCTTT.

Comments on this clone: At one of its ends the junction is not consistent with the germline gene, which may arise from a read error. The gene calls are TRBV7-7 and TRBJ1-1, with D unclear. Looked up from germline, CDR1 is SSHAT and CDR2 is FNYEAQ (reference sequence). The CDR3 has 14 amino acids. The CDR3 protein is CASSQPLHYPEAFF. CDR3 sequence (DNA): TGTGCTAGCAGCCAACCCCTGCACTACCCTGAAGCTTTCTTT. The entire variable domain, with the rest obtained from reference TRBV7-7 and TRBJ1-1, is as follows: GAGVSQSPRYKVTKRGQDVTLRCDPISSHATLYWYQQALGQGPEFLTYFNYEAQPDKSGLPSDRFSAERPEGSISTLTIQRTEQRDSAMYRCASSQPLHYPEAFFGQGTRLTVV.

The V and J genes are TRBV5-4 and TRBJ2-5; the D is unclear. Germline-derived CDR1 and CDR2 are SGHNT and YYREEE (reference sequence). CDR3 length: 12 amino acids. V dropped 4 bases and J dropped 5 bases, with 9 bases sitting between them. The CDR3 spells CASSNFPETQYF. In DNA, the CDR3 is TGTGCCAGCAGCAACTTCCCGGAGACCCAGTACTTC.

The J gene is TRBJ1-2, the V gene TRBV27, with 9 bases fitting TRBD1. The V and J ends lost 5 bases and 8 bases, in that order; junction bases with no gene match: 6. This CDR3 has 13 amino acids. The germline CDR1 and CDR2 sequences are MNHEY and SMNVEV (reference sequence). This chain's CDR3 is CASSLQGARGYTF. The CDR3 DNA sequence: TGTGCCAGCAGTCTACAGGGGGCTAGGGGCTACACCTTC.